The next 17 T cell receptor beta chains were all read from a single sample in a study of cytomegalovirus exposure and HLA in healthy donors. Vbeta (60) and Jbeta (13) primers were used in the PCR. The method was immunoSEQ multiplex PCR; TCRdb's version includes in-frame clones alone and lacks a portion of them. The sample holds a few hundred thousand clones, 65% to 80% seen once. The sample consisted of PBMCs. These receptors were obtained from a man aged 40-49 years in good health and CMV-seronegative.

This chain joins TRBV2 and TRBJ2-5; 7 bases are shared with TRBD1. The J call may be incorrect, as the DNA end agrees better with TRBJ2-7. This CDR3 is 14 amino acids long. Germline V lookup: CDR1 SNHLY, CDR2 FYNNEI. CDR3 sequence: CASSDRQGPDEQYF. In DNA form, the CDR3 reads TGTGCCAGCAGTGATCGACAGGGCCCCGACGAGCAGTACTTC.

The V and J genes are TRBV27 and TRBJ2-5; D gene unclear. Between the trimmed V and J ends, which lost 3 bases and 2 bases, there was a span of 10 bases. The CDR3 has 14 amino acids. Germline V gives CDR1 MNHEY, CDR2 SMNVEV (reference sequence). Here the CDR3 DNA reads TGTGCCAGCAGTTTTTTGGGCAGACAAGAGACCCAGTACTTC. Translated, it gives CASSFLGRQETQYF.

The chain combines TRBV7-3 with TRBJ2-2, with 9 bases lining up with TRBD2. V trimming: 2 bases; J trimming: 6 bases; junction bases outside the gene matches: 10. Germline V gives CDR1 SGHTA, CDR2 FQGTGA. This CDR3 region has 17 residues. Here the CDR3 DNA reads TGTGCCAGCAGCTTACTGGCGGGGGGGCGGTCCTCCGGGGAGCTGTTTTTT. Encoded protein: CASSLLAGGRSSGELFF.

This chain links TRBV9 with TRBJ2-5; weak D call: TRBD2 (7 bases). The germline V gene has CDR1 SGDLS and CDR2 YYNGEE. CDR3 length: 14 residues. Trimming stripped 3 bases from V and 7 bases from J, with 16 bases between. The CDR3 region has the DNA TGTGCCAGCAGCGGGCCGGGGGGCGGCGGGACCCAGTACTTC. As protein: CASSGPGGGGTQYF.

This clone was seen a few times. The chain joins TRBV4-2 to TRBJ1-5; TRBD1 agrees at 7 bases. CDR1 and CDR2 (germline): LGHNA, YNFKEQ. J lost 5 bases, V lost 1 base, and 11 bases had no gene match. This CDR3 is 17 amino acids long. In DNA form, the CDR3 reads TGTGCCAGCAGCCAAGCCAGGAGCCAGGGGGTGGATCAGCCCCAGCATTTT. Amino acid sequence: CASSQARSQGVDQPQHF.

The chain joins TRBV13 to TRBJ2-1, with TRBD2 matching over 8 bases. Trimming at V came to 4 bases and at J to 1 base, leaving 12 bases not matched to a gene. The CDR3 has 18 residues. Germline V lookup: CDR1 PRHDT, CDR2 FYEKMQ (reference sequence). This chain's CDR3 is CASSSPGLAGISYNEQFF. The CDR3 nucleotides read TGTGCCAGCAGCTCCCCCGGGCTAGCGGGCATATCCTACAATGAGCAGTTCTTC. Using reference TRBV13 and TRBJ2-1 for the parts outside the CDR3, the full variable domain is AAGVIQSPRHLIKEKRETATLKCYPIPRHDTVYWYQQGPGQDPQFLISFYEKMQSDKGSIPDRFSAQQFSDYHSELNMSSLELGDSALYFCASSSPGLAGISYNEQFFGPGTRLTVL.

The chain couples TRBV5-6 to TRBJ1-1; D call uncertain. The V end lost 0 bases, the J end lost 2 bases, and 11 bases lay between the germline ends. This CDR3 has 15 residues. Per the germline V gene, CDR1 is SGHDT and CDR2 is YYEEEE. This chain's CDR3 is CASSLALRRNTEAFF. The CDR3 region has the DNA TGTGCCAGCAGCTTGGCTTTGAGGCGCAACACTGAAGCTTTCTTT.

The V call is TRBV11-1, the J call TRBJ2-2; tentatively, D is TRBD2 (6 bases). The length of the CDR3 is 16 residues. Trimming shortened V by 2 bases and J by 1 base, and 11 bases separated the two germline ends. Per germline, CDR1 SGHAT and CDR2 FQDESV (reference sequence). The CDR3 here is CASSLWDSQNTGELFF. DNA of the CDR3: TGTGCCAGCAGCTTATGGGACTCACAGAACACCGGGGAGCTGTTTTTT.

A few counts support this clone. The V gene is TRBV28, the J gene TRBJ2-1; D perhaps matches TRBD2 (6 bases). CDR3 size: 13 residues. V shed 5 bases and J shed 7 bases, with 12 bases lying between them. Germline-derived CDR1 and CDR2 are MDHEN and SYDVKM. CDR3 in amino acids: CASSGDSSNEQFF. The CDR3 DNA is TGTGCCAGCAGTGGGGACTCCTCTAATGAGCAGTTCTTC.

This clone was observed a few times. The J gene is TRBJ1-2, the V gene TRBV5-6, with 11 bases that match TRBD1. This CDR3 spans 16 amino acids. Trimming took 5 bases from V and 1 from J; bases not matched to a gene: 7. Germline loops: CDR1 SGHDT, CDR2 YYEEEE. In DNA, the CDR3 is TGTGCCAGCAGATACGGACAGGGGGCGTTTAACTATGGCTACACCTTC. It specifies CASRYGQGAFNYGYTF.

The rearrangement uses TRBV27 and TRBJ1-4, with TRBD1 as a possible D gene (6 bases). The CDR3 contains 14 residues. The V gene's germline CDR1 is MNHEY and CDR2 SMNVEV (reference sequence). Trimming removed 8 bases at V and 6 bases at J, with 16 bases between. CDR3 bases: TGTGCCAGCCGCCCCACAGGGCCCTATGAAAAACTGTTTTTT. Translation: CASRPTGPYEKLFF.

The chain has TRBV10-3 and TRBJ2-7, with 12 bases identical to TRBD1. The V segment lost 4 bases and the J segment 5 bases; nucleotides outside the gene matches: 9. The CDR3 covers 16 residues. From germline, CDR1 is ENHRY and CDR2 SYGVKD. The CDR3 coding sequence is TGTGCCATCAGTGGAACGCTGGGACAGGGGGCTAACGAGCAGTACTTC. Its translation: CAISGTLGQGANEQYF.

V gene TRBV27 combines with J gene TRBJ1-5; TRBD1 matches 7 bases. Trimming at V came to 6 bases and at J to 4 bases, leaving 9 bases not matched to a gene. Looked up from germline, CDR1 is MNHEY and CDR2 is SMNVEV (reference sequence). The CDR3 contains 15 residues. The CDR3 bases are TGTGCCAGCAGCCCAGGGGGAAGTTGGAATCAGCCCCAGCATTTT. Amino acid sequence: CASSPGGSWNQPQHF.

CDR3 sequence reads: CASSRPGFYGYTF. The CDR3 coding sequence is TGTGCCAGCAGCCGTCCAGGGTTCTATGGCTACACCTTC. The V call is TRBV28, the J call TRBJ1-2, with TRBD1 as a possible D gene (5 bases). The germline V and J ends were trimmed by 6 bases and 4 bases, with 12 bases remaining between them. From germline, CDR1 is MDHEN and CDR2 SYDVKM. The CDR3 sequence is 13 residues long.

The chain couples TRBV4-3 to TRBJ1-5; possible D gene TRBD1, 5 bases. V lost 0 bases and J lost 6, with 12 bases in between. Germline CDR1 is LGHNA and CDR2 is YSLEER. This CDR3 has 15 amino acids. The CDR3 loop is CASSQEWQGGQPQHF. The CDR3, as DNA: TGCGCCAGCAGCCAAGAGTGGCAGGGCGGTCAGCCCCAGCATTTT.

This chain links TRBV5-5 with TRBJ2-5; D might be TRBD2 (5 bases). Between the trimmed V and J ends, which lost 4 bases and 5 bases, there was a span of 15 bases. CDR3 length equals 14 residues. Germline V CDR1 and CDR2: SGHKS, YYEKEE (reference sequence). The CDR3 DNA reads TGTGCCAGCAGCGATGTCCGGGGAACGGAGACCCAGTACTTC. This gives the protein CASSDVRGTETQYF.

The chain links TRBV28 to TRBJ2-7; 10 bases align to TRBD2. This CDR3 is built from 15 residues. The germline V gene encodes CDR1 MDHEN and CDR2 SYDVKM. V gave up 6 bases and J gave up 3 bases; unmatched junction bases: 8. The CDR3 DNA follows: TGTGCCAGCAGCAAGGGACTAGCGATCTTCTACGAGCAGTACTTC. It specifies CASSKGLAIFYEQYF.